This T cell receptor (beta chain) stems from a study of T cells after yellow fever vaccination. The overall study: Some fractions had low cell numbers, and these were prepared with SMART-Seq v4 Ultra Low Input.

Of note for this clonotype: The antigen is undetermined.

From the 5' RACE reads, TCRdb called clonotypes with MiXCR, one entry per CDR3 protein. This sample has a few hundred thousand distinct CDR3 sequences; roughly a sixth occur once, and the top ten carry about 18%. Broader study findings: CD4 and CD8 compartments shared a small share of clonotypes, likely from convergent recombination. Secondary responses were weaker yet peaked faster, day 5 versus 15. The study re-detected most primary-vaccination clones after the booster (approximately 97% CD4, roughly 91% CD8).

This CDR3 region has 15 residues. Trimming stripped 6 bases from V and 5 bases from J, with 17 bases between. This TCR came from a man aged 18 to 29 who received the YFV17D yellow fever vaccine. The material was PBMCs, obtained less than 6 days after the first yellow fever vaccination. V usage is TRBV23-1 and J usage is TRBJ2-1; D may match TRBD1 or TRBD2 (5 bases each). Being an ORF, TRBV23-1 has a function that is uncertain. The CDR3 loop reads CASSPIRDGDNEQFF. The CDR3 DNA is TGCGCCAGCAGCCCCATAAGGGACGGAGACAATGAGCAGTTCTTC.